The 32 T cell receptor beta chains below were found in one sample sequenced in a study of blood T cell repertoires in COVID-19. The table came from immunoSEQ multiplex PCR; TCRdb's copy has only in-frame clones and leaves some out. The sample gives 200,000 to 300,000 clones, around 80% of which show up once; around 2.5% is in the top ten. The sample comprised peripheral blood. These receptors were taken from a man aged 40-55 years who had recovered from COVID-19.

The chain couples TRBV5-1 to TRBJ2-1, with 10 bases fitting TRBD2. This CDR3 region has 19 residues. The ends lost 4 bases at V and 0 bases at J; junction bases unmatched: 13. Germline assignment: CDR1 SGHRS and CDR2 YFSETQ. The CDR3 protein is CASSGPASGSAGSYNEQFF. DNA for the CDR3: TGCGCCAGCAGCGGACCGGCTAGCGGGAGTGCGGGCTCCTACAATGAGCAGTTCTTC.

The rearrangement joins TRBV6-5 to TRBJ2-7; D possibly corresponds to TRBD1 (8 bases). The germline gives CDR1 MNHEY, CDR2 SVGAGI. The CDR3 has 15 amino acids. V was trimmed by 7 bases and J by 2 bases, leaving 18 bases between them. CDR3 sequence (DNA): TGTGCCAGCATCGGGGGAGGGACAGGAGCCTACGAGCAGTACTTC. Its protein product is CASIGGGTGAYEQYF.

This clone was detected only a few times. This chain links TRBV4-1 with TRBJ2-3, with TRBD2 identical over 9 bases. Germline loops: CDR1 MGHRA, CDR2 YSYEKL. The V segment lost 6 bases and the J segment 2 bases; nucleotides outside the gene matches: 12. CDR3 size: 17 residues. The CDR3 reads CASSTFATSGNTDTQYF. In DNA, the CDR3 is TGCGCCAGCAGTACCTTTGCGACTAGCGGCAACACAGATACGCAGTATTTT.

V gene TRBV30 combines with J gene TRBJ2-2, with no clear D. From germline, CDR1 is GTSNPN and CDR2 SVGIG (reference sequence). Trimming removed 0 bases from V and 3 bases from J, with 8 bases in between. The CDR3 has 14 residues. CDR3 coding DNA: TGTGCCTGGAGTGTACTGTTCGACACCGGGGAGCTGTTTTTT. This translates into CAWSVLFDTGELFF.

This chain joins TRBV7-6 and TRBJ1-3; 10 nucleotides agree with TRBD1. The CDR3 consists of 15 residues. CDR1 is SGHVS, CDR2 FNYEAQ, per germline. The ends lost 6 bases at V and 3 bases at J; junction bases unmatched: 5. The CDR3 DNA follows: TGTGCCAGCAGATCCGGGACAGGGGATGGAAACACCATATATTTT. Protein sequence: CASRSGTGDGNTIYF. The whole variable domain, filled in from reference TRBV7-6 and TRBJ1-3, reads GAGVSQSPRYKVTKRGQDVALRCDPISGHVSLYWYRQALGQGPEFLTYFNYEAQQDKSGLPNDRFSAERPEGSISTLTIQRTEQRDSAMYRCASRSGTGDGNTIYFGEGSWLTVV.

This sequence joins TRBV6-2 or TRBV6-3 and TRBJ1-1, with D maybe TRBD1 (5 bases). Germline V lookup: CDR1 MNHEY, CDR2 SVGEGT. This CDR3 has 17 residues. Trimming pared 6 bases from V and 2 bases from J, leaving 22 bases between. CDR3 in DNA: TGTGCCAGCAGCCCCAGGATGTTTGGCAGGGATAACACTGAAGCTTTCTTT. Translated, it gives CASSPRMFGRDNTEAFF.

The J gene is TRBJ2-1, the V gene TRBV7-2; possibly TRBD2 for D (5 bases). CDR3 size: 13 residues. The germline V gene has CDR1 SGHTA and CDR2 FQGNSA. Trimming shortened V by 2 bases and J by 4 bases, and 6 bases separated the two germline ends. The CDR3 DNA reads as TGTGCCAGCAGCTTACAGCGGTACAATGAGCAGTTCTTC. Translating gives CASSLQRYNEQFF.

The chain combines TRBV10-3 with TRBJ2-1, with D perhaps TRBD1 (7 bases). This CDR3 comprises 14 residues. Germline CDR1 reads ENHRY; CDR2 reads SYGVKD. V lost 11 bases to trimming and J lost 8 bases, with 22 bases between them. The chain's CDR3 is CASGGSGNKDEQFF. The CDR3 DNA is TGTGCCTCAGGGGGGTCAGGGAATAAGGATGAGCAGTTCTTC.

The V call is TRBV11-2, the J call TRBJ2-2; TRBD2 agrees at 8 bases. The germline gives CDR1 SGHAT, CDR2 FQNNGV. CDR3 length: 16 amino acids. The V segment lost 5 bases and the J segment 5 bases; nucleotides outside the gene matches: 10. The CDR3 coding sequence is TGTGCCAGCAGCCCAGAACCGGGACTAGTAACCGGGGAGCTGTTTTTT. It specifies CASSPEPGLVTGELFF.

This clone was counted between two and nine times. The chain links TRBV2 to TRBJ2-7; 7 bases fit TRBD2. The CDR3 has 15 amino acids. V gave up 8 bases and J gave up 6 bases; unmatched junction bases: 16. CDR1 SNHLY and CDR2 FYNNEI come from the germline V gene. The CDR3 region is CASSGGLAVAGEQYF. In nucleotides, the CDR3 is TGTGCCAGCTCGGGAGGCCTAGCGGTGGCGGGCGAGCAGTACTTC. The whole variable domain, filled in from reference TRBV2 and TRBJ2-7, reads EPEVTQTPSHQVTQMGQEVILRCVPISNHLYFYWYRQILGQKVEFLVSFYNNEISEKSEIFDDQFSVERPDGSNFTLKIRSTKLEDSAMYFCASSGGLAVAGEQYFGPGTRLTVT.

The chain employs TRBV4-3 and TRBJ1-1, with D unresolved. The CDR3 contains 12 residues. The germline V gene has CDR1 LGHNA and CDR2 YSLEER. Trimming took off 0 bases at V and 7 bases at J, with 6 bases between the two ends. DNA for the CDR3: TGCGCCAGCAGCCAAGAGTACGGTGAAGCTTTCTTT. Translated, it gives CASSQEYGEAFF.

This clone was seen more than once but under ten times. The rearrangement uses TRBV2 and TRBJ2-7, with TRBD2 as a possible D gene (7 bases). Trimming cost V 8 bases and J 0 bases, with 11 bases left between them. In germline, CDR1 is SNHLY, CDR2 FYNNEI. The CDR3 consists of 13 residues. The CDR3 nucleotides read TGTGCCAGCGAGCGGGACATCTCCTACGAGCAGTACTTC. It translates to CASERDISYEQYF.

Note on this clone: The sample carries other DNA sequences with the same CDR3. The chain couples TRBV30 to TRBJ1-5; D not resolved. The CDR3 spans 12 residues. The V end was cut by 0 bases, the J end by 4 bases, with 4 bases between. Looked up from germline, CDR1 is GTSNPN and CDR2 is SVGIG (reference sequence). DNA of the CDR3: TGTGCCTGGAGTGTTTCGAATCAGCCCCAGCATTTT. Protein: CAWSVSNQPQHF.

The chain recombines TRBV30 with TRBJ1-2; TRBD1 is a possible D gene (6 bases). This CDR3 spans 12 amino acids. Germline V gene lookup returns CDR1 GTSNPN and CDR2 SVGIG (reference sequence). V was cut by 4 bases and J by 5 bases, with 11 bases left in between. The CDR3 reads CAWTGQTYGYTF. The DNA of the CDR3 is TGTGCCTGGACCGGACAGACTTATGGCTACACCTTC.

The chain joins TRBV3-1 (or the pseudogene TRBV3-2) to TRBJ1-3; 7 bases are a match to TRBD1. The CDR3 contains 17 residues. Germline V gives CDR1 LGHDT, CDR2 YNNKEL (reference sequence). The V gene end was trimmed by 3 bases and the J gene end by 4 bases; junction bases not matched to a gene: 12. This CDR3 is CASSHGTVALSGNTIYF. The CDR3 nucleotides are TGTGCCAGCAGCCACGGGACAGTCGCCCTCTCCGGAAACACCATATATTTT.

This clone came up a few times. The chain uses TRBV7-2 and TRBJ2-2; 9 nucleotides align to TRBD2. CDR1 is SGHTA and CDR2 is FQGNSA in the germline V gene. J lost 6 bases, V lost 5 bases, and 7 bases had no gene match. CDR3 length: 15 residues. In nucleotides, the CDR3 is TGTGCCAGCAGCCCGGCGGGGGGGAGGGCCGGGGAGCTGTTTTTT. Translating it yields CASSPAGGRAGELFF.

The chain recombines TRBV27 with TRBJ2-5, with 8 bases fitting TRBD1. This CDR3 region has 14 residues. The V and J ends lost 5 bases and 3 bases, in that order; junction bases with no gene match: 5. Germline CDR1 reads MNHEY; CDR2 reads SMNVEV (reference sequence). The CDR3 DNA sequence: TGTGCCAGCAGTCCCTCGGACAGGGAAGAGACCCAGTACTTC. It yields the protein CASSPSDREETQYF.

The chain couples TRBV27 to TRBJ2-7; 7 bases are a match to TRBD2. The germline gives CDR1 MNHEY, CDR2 SMNVEV (reference sequence). This CDR3 is built from 13 residues. Unmatched junction bases numbered 8, after V lost 8 bases and J lost 4 bases. CDR3 sequence (DNA): TGTGCCAGCGGGAGGGCCAAAATGTACGAGCAGTACTTC. This codes for CASGRAKMYEQYF.

The chain carries TRBV5-1 and TRBJ1-5; weak D call: TRBD1 (5 bases). This CDR3 contains 14 residues. V gave up 3 bases and J gave up 4 bases, with 11 bases separating them. Germline V gives CDR1 SGHRS, CDR2 YFSETQ. CDR3 region: CASSWGTENQPQHF. In DNA form, the CDR3 reads TGCGCCAGCAGCTGGGGGACTGAGAATCAGCCCCAGCATTTT.

This clone has only a few counts. This chain connects TRBV5-6 to TRBJ1-1; D might be TRBD1 (5 bases). Trimming took off 1 base at V and 6 bases at J, with 10 bases between the two ends. CDR3 length: 13 residues. From germline, CDR1 is SGHDT and CDR2 YYEEEE. The CDR3 here is CASSLYQGPEAFF. CDR3 DNA: TGTGCCAGCAGCTTGTATCAGGGCCCTGAAGCTTTCTTT.

The gene calls are TRBV5-1 and TRBJ1-2; D possibly corresponds to TRBD1 (5 bases). The CDR3 has 14 residues. The V gene lost 4 bases and the J gene lost 2 bases, with 12 bases spanning the gap. Germline V gene sequence: CDR1 SGHRS, CDR2 YFSETQ. The chain's CDR3 is CASSEGLTNYGYTF. CDR3 in DNA: TGCGCCAGCAGCGAGGGACTGACAAACTATGGCTACACCTTC.

V usage is TRBV27 and J usage is TRBJ2-5; 7 bases are shared with TRBD1. Per germline, CDR1 MNHEY and CDR2 SMNVEV (reference sequence). V shed 4 bases and J 4 bases; nucleotides not matched to a gene: 6. This CDR3 is 14 amino acids long. DNA for the CDR3: TGTGCCAGCAGTTCATTGACAGGGCGAGAGACCCAGTACTTC. Amino acid sequence: CASSSLTGRETQYF.

The chain combines TRBV9 with TRBJ2-6; D is possibly TRBD1 (5 bases). CDR1 and CDR2 from the germline V gene are SGDLS and YYNGEE. The CDR3 totals 18 residues. Trimming pared 7 bases from V and 0 bases from J, leaving 20 bases between. DNA for the CDR3: TGTGCCAGCGCCTACAGGTCGAGAAAGAGCTCTGGGGCCAACGTCCTGACTTTC. Translating it yields CASAYRSRKSSGANVLTF.

The V and J genes are TRBV5-1 and TRBJ1-6; D possibly corresponds to TRBD1 (5 bases). Trimming shortened V by 2 bases and J by 3 bases, and 6 bases separated the two germline ends. The CDR3 is 14 amino acids. Germline CDR1 is SGHRS and CDR2 is YFSETQ. CDR3 in DNA: TGCGCCAGCAGCTTCGACAGCTATAATTCACCCCTCCACTTT. Protein sequence: CASSFDSYNSPLHF.

CDR3 in DNA: TGCAGTGCTAGTCTGGGGGGTGATAACATTCAGTACTTC. It specifies CSASLGGDNIQYF. V and J are TRBV20-1 and TRBJ2-4; maybe TRBD2 (6 bases). Germline CDR1 and CDR2: DFQATT and SNEGSKA (reference sequence). This CDR3 spans 13 amino acids. Trimming removed 3 bases from V and 7 bases from J, with 13 bases in between.

The V call is TRBV6-5, the J call TRBJ1-4; D perhaps matches TRBD1 (5 bases). Germline values: CDR1 MNHEY, CDR2 SVGAGI. V was pared by 4 bases and J by 5 bases, with 17 bases between. The CDR3 is 16 amino acids. CDR3 DNA: TGTGCCAGCAGTTCCCACGCGGGGGGAGGGAATGAAAAACTGTTTTTT. It encodes CASSSHAGGGNEKLFF.

This chain links TRBV7-2 with TRBJ1-1; a possible D gene is TRBD1 (5 bases). The CDR3 has 13 residues. V lost 5 bases and J lost 0, with 7 bases in between. Germline CDR1 and CDR2: SGHTA and FQGNSA. The CDR3 region has the DNA TGTGCCAGCAGCCGACAGTTGAACACTGAAGCTTTCTTT. It is translated as CASSRQLNTEAFF.

This clone has only one observation. This sequence joins TRBV7-2 and TRBJ2-7; D might be TRBD1 (6 bases). V was trimmed by 5 bases and J by 4 bases, leaving 15 bases between them. The CDR3 loop spans 14 amino acids. Germline V lookup: CDR1 SGHTA, CDR2 FQGNSA. CDR3: CASSLQGTGYEQYF. In nucleotides, the CDR3 is TGTGCCAGCAGCCTCCAGGGGACCGGGTACGAGCAGTACTTC.

The chain joins TRBV19 to TRBJ1-3; D not certain. The V gene lost 3 bases and the J gene lost 0 bases, with 9 bases spanning the gap. CDR3 length equals 15 residues. The germline gives CDR1 LNHDA, CDR2 SQIVND (reference sequence). The CDR3 spells CASSILAPSGNTIYF. The CDR3 region has the DNA TGTGCCAGTAGTATTCTGGCCCCCTCTGGAAACACCATATATTTT.

The chain couples TRBV7-2 to TRBJ2-7, with D possibly being TRBD2 (6 bases). The germline V gene encodes CDR1 SGHTA and CDR2 FQGNSA. Trimming removed 0 bases from V and 3 bases from J, with 24 bases in between. The CDR3 consists of 19 residues. CDR3 sequence reads: CASSLALSGSQISGYEQYF. CDR3 bases: TGTGCCAGCAGCTTAGCGCTTAGCGGCAGTCAAATTAGCGGCTACGAGCAGTACTTC.

This chain joins TRBV12-3 or TRBV12-4 and TRBJ2-2; possibly TRBD2 for D (6 bases). The CDR3 consists of 13 residues. Trimming left V 8 bases short and J 6 bases short, with 13 bases between. CDR3: CASAGGVAGELFF. The CDR3 DNA sequence: TGTGCCAGCGCCGGGGGAGTGGCCGGGGAGCTGTTTTTT.

This chain joins TRBV11-3 and TRBJ2-5, with 11 bases lining up with TRBD2. With 1 base clipped from V and 5 bases from J, the junction kept 6 bases outside the gene matches. The CDR3 contains 16 residues. Germline lookup yields CDR1 SGHNT and CDR2 YENEEA. The CDR3 protein is CASSLGSGGAQETQYF. In DNA form, the CDR3 reads TGTGCCAGCAGCTTAGGTAGCGGGGGGGCGCAGGAGACCCAGTACTTC.